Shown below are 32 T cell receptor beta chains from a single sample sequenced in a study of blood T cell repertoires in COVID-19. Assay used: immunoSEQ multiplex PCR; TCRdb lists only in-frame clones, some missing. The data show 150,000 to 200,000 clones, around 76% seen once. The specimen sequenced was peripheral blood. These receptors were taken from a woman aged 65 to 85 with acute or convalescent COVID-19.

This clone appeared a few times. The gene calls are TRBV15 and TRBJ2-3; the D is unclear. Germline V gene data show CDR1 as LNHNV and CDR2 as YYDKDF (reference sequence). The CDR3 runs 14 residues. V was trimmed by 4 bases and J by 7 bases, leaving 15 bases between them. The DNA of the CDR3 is TGTGCCACCAGCACGGAGCCTAGGTCCTATACGCAGTATTTT. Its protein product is CATSTEPRSYTQYF. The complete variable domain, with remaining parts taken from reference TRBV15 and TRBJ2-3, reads DAMVIQNPRYQVTQFGKPVTLSCSQTLNHNVMYWYQQKSSQAPKLLFHYYDKDFNNEADTPDNFQSRRPNTSFCFLDIRSPGLGDTAMYLCATSTEPRSYTQYFGPGTRLTVL.

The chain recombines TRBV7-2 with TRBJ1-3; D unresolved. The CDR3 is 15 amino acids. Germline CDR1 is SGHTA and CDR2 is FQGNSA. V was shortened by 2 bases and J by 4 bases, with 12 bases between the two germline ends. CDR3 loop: CASSLNSGSGNTIYF. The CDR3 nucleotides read TGTGCCAGCAGCTTAAACTCCGGGTCGGGAAACACCATATATTTT.

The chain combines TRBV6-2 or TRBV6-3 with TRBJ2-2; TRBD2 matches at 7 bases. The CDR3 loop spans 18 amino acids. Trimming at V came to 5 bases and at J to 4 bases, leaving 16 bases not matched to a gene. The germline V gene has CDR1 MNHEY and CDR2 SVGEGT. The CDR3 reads CASSPSTSTPGGTGELFF. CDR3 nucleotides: TGTGCCAGCAGTCCGTCGACTAGCACGCCCGGTGGCACCGGGGAGCTGTTTTTT.

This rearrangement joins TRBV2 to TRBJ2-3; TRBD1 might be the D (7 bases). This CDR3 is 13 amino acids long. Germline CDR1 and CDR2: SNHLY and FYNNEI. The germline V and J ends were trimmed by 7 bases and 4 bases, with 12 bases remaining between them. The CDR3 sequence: CASNRGGPDTQYF. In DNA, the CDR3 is TGTGCCAGCAACAGGGGAGGTCCAGATACGCAGTATTTT.

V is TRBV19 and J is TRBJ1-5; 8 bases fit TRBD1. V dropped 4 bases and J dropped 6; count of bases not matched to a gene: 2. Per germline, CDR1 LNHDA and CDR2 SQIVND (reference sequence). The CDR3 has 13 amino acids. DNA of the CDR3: TGTGCCAGTAGTACAGGGGGCGTTCAGCCCCAGCATTTT. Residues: CASSTGGVQPQHF.

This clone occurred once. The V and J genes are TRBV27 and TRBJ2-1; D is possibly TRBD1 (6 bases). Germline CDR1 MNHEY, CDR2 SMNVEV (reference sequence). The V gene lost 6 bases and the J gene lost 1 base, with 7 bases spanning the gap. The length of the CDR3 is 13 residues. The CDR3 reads CASRGQSYNEQFF. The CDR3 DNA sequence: TGTGCCAGCAGGGGACAATCCTACAATGAGCAGTTCTTC.

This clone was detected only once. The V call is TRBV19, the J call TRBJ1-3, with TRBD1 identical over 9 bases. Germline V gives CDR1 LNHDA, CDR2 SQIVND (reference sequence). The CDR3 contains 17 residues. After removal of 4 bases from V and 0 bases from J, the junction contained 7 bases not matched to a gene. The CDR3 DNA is TGTGCCAGTAGTAGGAGGACGGGACAGGGCTCTGGAAACACCATATATTTT. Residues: CASSRRTGQGSGNTIYF.

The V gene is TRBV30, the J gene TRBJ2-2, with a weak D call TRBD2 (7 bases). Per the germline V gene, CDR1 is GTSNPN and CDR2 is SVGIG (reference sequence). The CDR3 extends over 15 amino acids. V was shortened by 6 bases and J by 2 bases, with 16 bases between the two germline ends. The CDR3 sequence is CACRKGGANTGELFF. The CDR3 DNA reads TGTGCCTGCCGAAAAGGGGGGGCAAACACCGGGGAGCTGTTTTTT. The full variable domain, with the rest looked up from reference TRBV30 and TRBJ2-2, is SQTIHQWPATLVQPVGSPLSLECTVEGTSNPNLYWYRQAAGRGLQLLFYSVGIGQISSEVPQNLSASRPQDRQFILSSKKLLLSDSGFYLCACRKGGANTGELFFGEGSRLTVL.

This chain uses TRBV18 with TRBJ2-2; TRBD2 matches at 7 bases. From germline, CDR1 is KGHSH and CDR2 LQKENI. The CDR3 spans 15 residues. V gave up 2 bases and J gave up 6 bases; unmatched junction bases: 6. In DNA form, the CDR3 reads TGTGCCAGCTCACCAAATGCGGGAGTGGCCGGGGAGCTGTTTTTT. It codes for CASSPNAGVAGELFF.

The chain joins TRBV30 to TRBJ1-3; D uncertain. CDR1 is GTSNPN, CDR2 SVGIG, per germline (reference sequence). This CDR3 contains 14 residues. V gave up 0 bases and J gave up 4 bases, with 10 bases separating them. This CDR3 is CAWSVSGPGNTIYF. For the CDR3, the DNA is TGTGCCTGGAGTGTCTCAGGCCCCGGAAACACCATATATTTT.

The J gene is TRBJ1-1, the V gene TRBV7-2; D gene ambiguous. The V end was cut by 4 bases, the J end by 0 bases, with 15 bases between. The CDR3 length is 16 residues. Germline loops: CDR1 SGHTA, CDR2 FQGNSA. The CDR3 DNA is TGTGCCAGCAGCTCCCCCCGACAACCGATGAACACTGAAGCTTTCTTT. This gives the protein CASSSPRQPMNTEAFF.

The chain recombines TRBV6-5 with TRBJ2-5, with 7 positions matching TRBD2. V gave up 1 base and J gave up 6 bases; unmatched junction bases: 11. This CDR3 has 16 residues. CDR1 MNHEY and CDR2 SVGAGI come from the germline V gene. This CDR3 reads CASSYYGSWGGQTQYF. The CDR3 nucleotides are TGTGCCAGCAGTTACTACGGGAGTTGGGGGGGACAGACCCAGTACTTC.

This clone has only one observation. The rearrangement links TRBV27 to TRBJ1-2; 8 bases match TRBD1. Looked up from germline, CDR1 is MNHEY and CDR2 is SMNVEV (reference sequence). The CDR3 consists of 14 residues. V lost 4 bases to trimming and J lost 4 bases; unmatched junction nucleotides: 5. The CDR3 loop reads CASSSGQGPYGYTF. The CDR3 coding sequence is TGTGCCAGCAGTTCCGGACAGGGTCCCTATGGCTACACCTTC.

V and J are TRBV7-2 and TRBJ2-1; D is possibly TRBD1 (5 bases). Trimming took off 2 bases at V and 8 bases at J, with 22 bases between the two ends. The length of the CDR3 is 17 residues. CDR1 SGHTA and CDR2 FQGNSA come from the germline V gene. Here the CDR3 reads CASSLIERAGRRHEQFF. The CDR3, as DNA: TGTGCCAGCAGCTTAATCGAAAGGGCAGGGCGTCGCCATGAGCAGTTCTTC.

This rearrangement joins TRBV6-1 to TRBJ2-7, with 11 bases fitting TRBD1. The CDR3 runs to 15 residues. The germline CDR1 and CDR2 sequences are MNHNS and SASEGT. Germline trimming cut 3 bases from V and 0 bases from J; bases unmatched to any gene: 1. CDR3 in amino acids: CASSEGQGVSYEQYF. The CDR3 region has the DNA TGTGCCAGCAGTGAGGGACAGGGGGTCTCCTACGAGCAGTACTTC.

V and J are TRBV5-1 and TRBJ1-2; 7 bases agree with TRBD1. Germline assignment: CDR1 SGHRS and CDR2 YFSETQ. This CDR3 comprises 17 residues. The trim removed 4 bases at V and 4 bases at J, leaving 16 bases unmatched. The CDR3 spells CASSPGQAMDRLYGYTF. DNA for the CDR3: TGCGCCAGCAGCCCCGGACAAGCTATGGACAGGCTCTATGGCTACACCTTC.

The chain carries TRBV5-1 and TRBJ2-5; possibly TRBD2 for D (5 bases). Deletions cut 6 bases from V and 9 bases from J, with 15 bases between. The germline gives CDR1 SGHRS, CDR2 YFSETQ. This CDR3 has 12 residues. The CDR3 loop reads CASTTGKLPQYF. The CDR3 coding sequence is TGCGCCAGCACCACGGGGAAGTTGCCCCAGTACTTC. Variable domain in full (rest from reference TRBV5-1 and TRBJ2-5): KAGVTQTPRYLIKTRGQQVTLSCSPISGHRSVSWYQQTPGQGLQFLFEYFSETQRNKGNFPGRFSGRQFSNSRSEMNVSTLELGDSALYLCASTTGKLPQYFGPGTRLLVL.

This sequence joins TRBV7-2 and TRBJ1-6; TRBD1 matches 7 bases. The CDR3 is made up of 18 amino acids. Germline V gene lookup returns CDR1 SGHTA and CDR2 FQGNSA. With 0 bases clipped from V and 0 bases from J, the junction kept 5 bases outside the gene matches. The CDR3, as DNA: TGTGCCAGCAGCTTAGCGATACAGGGGAGCTCCTATAATTCACCCCTCCACTTT. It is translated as CASSLAIQGSSYNSPLHF.

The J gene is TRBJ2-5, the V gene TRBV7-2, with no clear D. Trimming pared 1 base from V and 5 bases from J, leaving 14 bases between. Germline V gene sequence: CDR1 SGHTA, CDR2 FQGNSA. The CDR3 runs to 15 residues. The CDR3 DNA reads TGTGCCAGCAGCTTAGGCCTCTCTTATCGGGAGACCCAGTACTTC. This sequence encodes CASSLGLSYRETQYF.

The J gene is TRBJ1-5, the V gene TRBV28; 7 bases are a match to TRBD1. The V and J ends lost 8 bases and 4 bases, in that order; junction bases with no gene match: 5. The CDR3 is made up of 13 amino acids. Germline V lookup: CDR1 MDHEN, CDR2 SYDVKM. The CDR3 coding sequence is TGTGCCAGCGACAGGGACCCTAATCAGCCCCAGCATTTT. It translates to CASDRDPNQPQHF.

The CDR3: CASSTLSGSPLHF. CDR3 nucleotide sequence: TGTGCCAGCAGTACCCTGTCGGGGTCACCCCTCCACTTT. The rearrangement joins TRBV6-5 to TRBJ1-6; D remains ambiguous. The ends were cut back, 5 bases at V and 10 bases at J, with 12 bases in the middle. The CDR3 length is 13 residues. CDR1 is MNHEY, CDR2 SVGAGI, per germline.

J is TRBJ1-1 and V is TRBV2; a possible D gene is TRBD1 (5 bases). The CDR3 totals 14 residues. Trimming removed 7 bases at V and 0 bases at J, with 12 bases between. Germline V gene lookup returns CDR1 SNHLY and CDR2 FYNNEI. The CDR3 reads CASTGVGVNTEAFF. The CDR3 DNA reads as TGTGCCAGCACGGGGGTGGGCGTGAACACTGAAGCTTTCTTT. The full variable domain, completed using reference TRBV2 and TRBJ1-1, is EPEVTQTPSHQVTQMGQEVILRCVPISNHLYFYWYRQILGQKVEFLVSFYNNEISEKSEIFDDQFSVERPDGSNFTLKIRSTKLEDSAMYFCASTGVGVNTEAFFGQGTRLTVV.

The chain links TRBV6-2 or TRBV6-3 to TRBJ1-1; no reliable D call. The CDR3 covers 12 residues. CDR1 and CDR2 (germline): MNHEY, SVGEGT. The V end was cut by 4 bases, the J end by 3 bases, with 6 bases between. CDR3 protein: CASSSDYTEAFF. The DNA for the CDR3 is TGTGCCAGCAGTTCCGACTACACTGAAGCTTTCTTT.

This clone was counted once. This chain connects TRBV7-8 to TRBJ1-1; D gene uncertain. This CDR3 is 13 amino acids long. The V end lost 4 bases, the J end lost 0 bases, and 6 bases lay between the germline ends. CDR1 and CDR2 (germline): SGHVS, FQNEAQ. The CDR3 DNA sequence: TGTGCCAGCAGCTCTCAGATGAACACTGAAGCTTTCTTT. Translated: CASSSQMNTEAFF.

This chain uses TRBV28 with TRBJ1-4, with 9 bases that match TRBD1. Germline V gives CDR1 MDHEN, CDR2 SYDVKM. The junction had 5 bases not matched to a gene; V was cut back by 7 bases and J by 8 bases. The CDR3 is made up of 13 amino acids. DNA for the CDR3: TGTGCCAGCAAGGGACAGGGATCGGAAAAACTGTTTTTT. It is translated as CASKGQGSEKLFF.

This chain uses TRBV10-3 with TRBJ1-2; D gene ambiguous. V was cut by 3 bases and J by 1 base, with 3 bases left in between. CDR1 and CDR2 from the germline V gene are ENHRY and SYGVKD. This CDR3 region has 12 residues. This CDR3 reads CAISDGNYGYTF. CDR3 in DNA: TGTGCCATCAGTGACGGTAACTATGGCTACACCTTC.

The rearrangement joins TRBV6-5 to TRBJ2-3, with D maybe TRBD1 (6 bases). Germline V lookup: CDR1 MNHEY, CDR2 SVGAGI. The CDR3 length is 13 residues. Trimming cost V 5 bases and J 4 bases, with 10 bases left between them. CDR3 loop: CASSPPGADTQYF. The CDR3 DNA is TGTGCCAGCAGTCCCCCAGGGGCAGATACGCAGTATTTT.

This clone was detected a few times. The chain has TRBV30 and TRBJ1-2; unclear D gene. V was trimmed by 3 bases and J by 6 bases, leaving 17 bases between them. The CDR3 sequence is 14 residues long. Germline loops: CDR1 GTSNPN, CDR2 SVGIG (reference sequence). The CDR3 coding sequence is TGTGCCTGGAGCCCCTCCCGGCCCGAGGATGGCTACACCTTC. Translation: CAWSPSRPEDGYTF.

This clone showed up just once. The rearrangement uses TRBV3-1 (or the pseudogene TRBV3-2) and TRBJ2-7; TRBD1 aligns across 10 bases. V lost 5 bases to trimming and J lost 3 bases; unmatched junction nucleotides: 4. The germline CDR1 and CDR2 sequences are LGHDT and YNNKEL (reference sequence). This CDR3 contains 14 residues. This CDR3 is CASSDGQGVYEQYF. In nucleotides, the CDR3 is TGTGCCAGCAGCGACGGACAGGGGGTCTACGAGCAGTACTTC.

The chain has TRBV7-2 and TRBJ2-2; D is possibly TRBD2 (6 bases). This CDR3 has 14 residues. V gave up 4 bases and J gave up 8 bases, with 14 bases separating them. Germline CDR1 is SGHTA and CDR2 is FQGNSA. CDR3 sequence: CASSSGLRLGELFF. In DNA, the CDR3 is TGTGCCAGCAGCTCGGGACTTAGGCTTGGGGAGCTGTTTTTT.

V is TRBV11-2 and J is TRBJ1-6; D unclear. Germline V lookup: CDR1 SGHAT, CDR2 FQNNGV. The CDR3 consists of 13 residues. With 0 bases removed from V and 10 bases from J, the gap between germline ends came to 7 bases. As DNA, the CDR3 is TGTGCCAGCAGCTTAGACTCCCAGTCACCCCTCCACTTT. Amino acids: CASSLDSQSPLHF.

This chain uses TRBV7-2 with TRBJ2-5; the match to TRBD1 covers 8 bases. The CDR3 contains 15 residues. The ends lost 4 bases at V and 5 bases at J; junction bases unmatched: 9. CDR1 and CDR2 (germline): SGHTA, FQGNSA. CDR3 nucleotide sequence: TGTGCCAGCAGCTCCTTTGACAGGGGTGGGGAGACCCAGTACTTC. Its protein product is CASSSFDRGGETQYF. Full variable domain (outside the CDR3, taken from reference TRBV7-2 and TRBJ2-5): GAGVSQSPSNKVTEKGKDVELRCDPISGHTALYWYRQSLGQGLEFLIYFQGNSAPDKSGLPSDRFSAERTGGSVSTLTIQRTQQEDSAVYLCASSSFDRGGETQYFGPGTRLLVL.